One and the same sample provided the 10 T cell receptor beta chains below, sequenced in a study of T cells expressing NK-cell markers. TCRdb re-called the 5' RACE reads; one entry per CDR3 protein, DNA not given. Here the sample table reports some 390,000 distinct CDR3 sequences. The material sequenced was blood T cells: a sorted CD56 or NKG2C T cell subset, CD4+ or CD8+ T cells, or bulk PBMC T cells (not recorded which). The receptors originated from a woman in her forties or fifties in good health.

The rearrangement uses TRBV4-1 and TRBJ2-3; TCRdb reports TRBD2, a call that lacks DNA to check it against. Germline CDR1 MGHRA, CDR2 YSYEKL. The length of the CDR3 is 17 residues. This CDR3 reads CASSQAWGLARTDTQYF.

V gene TRBV29-1 combines with J gene TRBJ2-2; TCRdb's D call, TRBD1, is unchecked because there is no DNA. The CDR3 consists of 16 residues. Per germline, CDR1 SQVTM and CDR2 ANQGSEA. The CDR3 loop reads CSVEGFGGPNTGELFF.

This sequence joins TRBV5-1 and TRBJ2-1. The CDR3 covers 14 residues. The germline V gene encodes CDR1 SGHRS and CDR2 YFSETQ. The CDR3 is CASSRSSPTDEQFF.

The chain employs TRBV28 and TRBJ2-1; TCRdb selects TRBD2, and the lack of DNA leaves this call unchecked. The CDR3 contains 15 residues. Germline lookup yields CDR1 MDHEN and CDR2 SYDVKM. The chain's CDR3 is CASSPTSGSYHEQFF.

V usage is TRBV24-1 and J usage is TRBJ1-5; the D call of TRBD1 rests on TCRdb alone, since no DNA is present to check it. In germline, CDR1 is KGHDR, CDR2 SFDVKD. The CDR3 totals 14 residues. The CDR3: CATGPDYSNQPQHF.

J is TRBJ2-5 and V is TRBV20-1; the D call of TRBD2 rests on TCRdb alone, since no DNA is present to check it. CDR1 and CDR2 (germline): DFQATT, SNEGSKA (reference sequence). The CDR3 totals 15 residues. CDR3 amino acids: CSAIRGLAGAETQYF.

The chain links TRBV15 to TRBJ2-1; with no DNA, the TCRdb D assignment of TRBD1 cannot be verified. The CDR3 has 16 residues. The germline V gene encodes CDR1 LNHNV and CDR2 YYDKDF (reference sequence). This chain's CDR3 is CATSRGPGRTYNEQFF.

The chain is built from TRBV12-3 or TRBV12-4 and TRBJ2-3; TCRdb indicates TRBD1, and absent DNA this call remains unverified. This CDR3 is 13 amino acids long. CDR3 loop: CAIDQGRADTQYF.

The chain recombines TRBV9 with TRBJ1-2. The CDR3 has 14 residues. CDR1 and CDR2 (germline): SGDLS, YYNGEE. The CDR3 sequence is CASSVGGANYGYTF.

The chain recombines TRBV29-1 with TRBJ1-1. CDR3 length: 13 residues. Germline-derived CDR1 and CDR2 are SQVTM and ANQGSEA. This CDR3 reads CSASYRVNTEAFF.